This T cell receptor beta chain was observed in a study of blood T cells in healthy people across ages. With a J-beta primer mix and a sample-barcoded 5' primer, a second PCR ran 7 to 11 cycles. TCRdb reanalysed the 5' RACE reads using MiXCR and keeps one entry per CDR3 protein. The table includes some 1,500,000 distinct CDR3 sequences, roughly 43% detected once. J lost 0 bases, V lost 6 bases, and 5 bases had no gene match. The CDR3 is 13 residues long. Per germline, CDR1 SQVTM and CDR2 ANQGSEA. This sequence originates from a woman under 30 in good health. The chain links TRBV29-1 to TRBJ2-7; 7 nucleotides line up with TRBD1. Sequencing input: blood. In DNA form, the CDR3 reads TGCAGCGTCGTCAGGGGGAGCTCCTACGAGCAGTACTTC. Its translation: CSVVRGSSYEQYF.